The clone carrying this T cell receptor beta chain was counted between two and nine times. Its antigen is unknown. A second PCR, run for about 6 to 11 cycles, used a sample-barcoded 5' primer plus a J-beta primer mix. TCRdb passed the 5' RACE reads through MiXCR, listing each CDR3 protein once. The profile shows 650,000 to 800,000 distinct CDR3 sequences, 40% to 50% of them singletons. The data were obtained in a study of blood T cells in healthy people across ages. Study-level points and caveats: Estimates of total diversity, which came from one million sequenced T cells, were considered to be underestimates. Older individuals had lower TCR beta diversity per million T cells (the decline was roughly linear).

In each sample, at least 6.5 million PBMCs were isolated. Sequencing input: blood. This sequence was found in a man in his fifties or sixties in good health.

This CDR3 reads CSASSVAGASYEQYF. CDR3 coding DNA: TGCAGTGCCTCCTCTGTAGCGGGGGCCTCCTACGAGCAGTACTTC. V gene TRBV20-1 combines with J gene TRBJ2-7; 9 bases line up with TRBD2. Trimming cost V 6 bases and J 0 bases; bases outside gene matches: 9. This CDR3 has 15 amino acids. CDR1 and CDR2 from the germline V gene are DFQATT and SNEGSKA (reference sequence).